The 6 T cell receptor beta chains reported below all come from one sample, sequenced in a study of T cells of healthy individuals. TCRdb itself ran the 5' RACE reads through MiXCR, one entry per CDR3 protein. The repertoire has 35,000 to 45,000 distinct CDR3 sequences, 4% to 5% of them found once; the top ten carry 9.2%. Receptors were obtained from a human donor in good health.

This clonotype has ten or more counts. J is TRBJ1-1 and V is TRBV13; 8 bases fit TRBD1. The V gene's germline CDR1 is PRHDT and CDR2 FYEKMQ (reference sequence). This CDR3 spans 13 amino acids. The J segment lost 4 bases and the V segment lost 4 bases, leaving 2 bases of the junction unmatched. CDR3 sequence: CASSSGGPTEAFF. For the CDR3, the DNA is TGTGCCAGCAGCTCAGGGGGCCCCACTGAAGCTTTCTTT.

In its sample, this clonotype was seen many times. CDR3 DNA sequence: TGCGCCAGCAGCTGGATGGGGGCCGGGGACACTGAAGCTTTCTTT. This translates into CASSWMGAGDTEAFF. The chain couples TRBV5-1 to TRBJ1-1; maybe TRBD1 (6 bases). The CDR3 totals 15 residues. Deletions cut 3 bases from V and 3 bases from J, with 15 bases between. Per germline, CDR1 SGHRS and CDR2 YFSETQ.

A few counts support this clonotype. The chain combines TRBV27 with TRBJ2-3; 7 bases are shared with TRBD2. CDR1 is MNHEY and CDR2 is SMNVEV in the germline V gene (reference sequence). J was trimmed by 7 bases and V by 3 bases; bases with no gene match: 7. The CDR3 runs 14 residues. CDR3 nucleotide sequence: TGTGCCAGCAGTTTGACTAGCCCGGTAAATACGCAGTATTTT. It encodes CASSLTSPVNTQYF.

This clonotype occurred many times. The chain carries TRBV13 and TRBJ1-1; D is undetermined. Germline-derived CDR1 and CDR2 are PRHDT and FYEKMQ (reference sequence). The CDR3 is made up of 15 amino acids. Trimming pared 5 bases from V and 0 bases from J, leaving 13 bases between. The CDR3 protein is CASSPMPPMNTEAFF. The CDR3 bases are TGTGCCAGCAGCCCCATGCCCCCCATGAACACTGAAGCTTTCTTT.

This clonotype was counted many times. V usage is TRBV6-2 or TRBV6-3 and J usage is TRBJ2-7, with 8 bases matching TRBD2. This CDR3 region has 14 residues. Germline V gene sequence: CDR1 MNHEY, CDR2 SVGEGT. J was trimmed by 6 bases and V by 7 bases; bases with no gene match: 11. The CDR3 here is CASNGAGGRGEQYF. DNA for the CDR3: TGTGCCAGCAACGGGGCGGGAGGAAGAGGCGAGCAGTACTTC.

This clonotype came up many times. This chain's CDR3 is CASSAPPRDSLIGTDTQYF. Here the CDR3 DNA reads TGTGCCAGCAGCGCCCCCCCCCGGGACTCCCTAATCGGCACAGATACGCAGTATTTT. The V gene is TRBV9, the J gene TRBJ2-3, with a tentative D call TRBD2 (6 bases). The CDR3 extends over 19 amino acids. Trimming stripped 3 bases from V and 1 base from J, with 24 bases between. Germline CDR1 SGDLS, CDR2 YYNGEE. Drawing the rest from reference TRBV9 and TRBJ2-3, the complete variable domain is DSGVTQTPKHLITATGQRVTLRCSPRSGDLSVYWYQQSLDQGLQFLIQYYNGEERAKGNILERFSAQQFPDLHSELNLSSLELGDSALYFCASSAPPRDSLIGTDTQYFGPGTRLTVL.